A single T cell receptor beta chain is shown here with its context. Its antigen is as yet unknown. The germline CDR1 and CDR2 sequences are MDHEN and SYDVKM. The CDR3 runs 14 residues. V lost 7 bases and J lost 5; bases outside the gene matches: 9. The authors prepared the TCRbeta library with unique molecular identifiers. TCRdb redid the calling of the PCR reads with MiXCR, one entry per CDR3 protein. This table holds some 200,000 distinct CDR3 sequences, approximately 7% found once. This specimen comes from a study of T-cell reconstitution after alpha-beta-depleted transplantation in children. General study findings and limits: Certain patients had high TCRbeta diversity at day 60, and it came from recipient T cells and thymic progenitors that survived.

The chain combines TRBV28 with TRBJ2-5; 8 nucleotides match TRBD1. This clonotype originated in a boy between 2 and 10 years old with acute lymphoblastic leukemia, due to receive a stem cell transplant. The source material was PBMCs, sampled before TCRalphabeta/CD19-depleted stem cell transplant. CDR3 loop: CASTLTGGRETQYF. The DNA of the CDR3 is TGTGCCAGCACTCTAACAGGGGGACGGGAGACCCAGTACTTC.